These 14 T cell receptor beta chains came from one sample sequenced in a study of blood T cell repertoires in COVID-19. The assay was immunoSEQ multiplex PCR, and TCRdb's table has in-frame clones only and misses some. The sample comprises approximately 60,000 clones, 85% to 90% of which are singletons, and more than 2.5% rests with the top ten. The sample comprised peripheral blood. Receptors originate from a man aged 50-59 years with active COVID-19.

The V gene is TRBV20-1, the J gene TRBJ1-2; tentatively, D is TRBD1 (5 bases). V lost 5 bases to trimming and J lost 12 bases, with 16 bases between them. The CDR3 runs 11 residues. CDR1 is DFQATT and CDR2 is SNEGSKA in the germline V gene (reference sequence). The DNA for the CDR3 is TGCAGTGCTTTCAGCGGGGCAGGGCACACCTTC. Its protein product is CSAFSGAGHTF.

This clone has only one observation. The chain's CDR3 is CAIRQGVNTEAFF. The DNA for the CDR3 is TGTGCCATCAGACAGGGGGTGAACACTGAAGCTTTCTTT. The chain has TRBV10-3 and TRBJ1-1; 8 bases map to TRBD1. Germline V gives CDR1 ENHRY, CDR2 SYGVKD. The CDR3 spans 13 residues. With 6 bases clipped from V and 0 bases from J, the junction kept 0 bases outside the gene matches.

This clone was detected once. CDR3 sequence: CASRPDQGYEQYF. The CDR3 DNA follows: TGCGCCAGCAGACCCGACCAGGGCTACGAGCAGTACTTC. This chain uses TRBV5-1 with TRBJ2-7, with a weak D call TRBD1 (5 bases). Trimming took off 5 bases at V and 3 bases at J, with 12 bases between the two ends. Germline CDR1 reads SGHRS; CDR2 reads YFSETQ. The CDR3 runs 13 residues.

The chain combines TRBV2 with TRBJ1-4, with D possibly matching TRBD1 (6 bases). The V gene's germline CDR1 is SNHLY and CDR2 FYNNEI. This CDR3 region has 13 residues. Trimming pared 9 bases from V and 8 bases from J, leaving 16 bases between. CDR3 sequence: CASRGSWKEKLFF. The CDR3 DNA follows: TGTGCCAGTAGGGGGAGTTGGAAAGAAAAACTGTTTTTT. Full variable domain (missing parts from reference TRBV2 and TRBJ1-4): EPEVTQTPSHQVTQMGQEVILRCVPISNHLYFYWYRQILGQKVEFLVSFYNNEISEKSEIFDDQFSVERPDGSNFTLKIRSTKLEDSAMYFCASRGSWKEKLFFGSGTQLSVL.

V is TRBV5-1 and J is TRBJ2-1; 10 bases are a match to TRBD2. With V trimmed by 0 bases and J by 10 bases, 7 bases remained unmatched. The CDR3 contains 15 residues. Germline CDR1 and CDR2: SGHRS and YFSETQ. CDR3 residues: CASSLELAGYGEQFF. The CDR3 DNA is TGCGCCAGCAGCTTGGAACTAGCGGGGTATGGAGAGCAGTTCTTC.

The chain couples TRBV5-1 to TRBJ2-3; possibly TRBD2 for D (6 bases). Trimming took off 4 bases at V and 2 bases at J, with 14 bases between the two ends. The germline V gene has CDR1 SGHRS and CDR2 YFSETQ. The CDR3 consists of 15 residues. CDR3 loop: CASSPTSTNTDTQYF. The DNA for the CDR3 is TGCGCCAGCAGCCCGACTAGTACTAACACAGATACGCAGTATTTT. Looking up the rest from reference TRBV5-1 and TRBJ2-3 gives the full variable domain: KAGVTQTPRYLIKTRGQQVTLSCSPISGHRSVSWYQQTPGQGLQFLFEYFSETQRNKGNFPGRFSGRQFSNSRSEMNVSTLELGDSALYLCASSPTSTNTDTQYFGPGTRLTVL.

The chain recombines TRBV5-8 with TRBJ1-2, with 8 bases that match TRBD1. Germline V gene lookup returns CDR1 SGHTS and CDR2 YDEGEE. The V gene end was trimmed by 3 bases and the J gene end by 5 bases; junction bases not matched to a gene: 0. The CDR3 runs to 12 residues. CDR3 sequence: CASSWTGYGYTF. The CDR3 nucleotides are TGTGCCAGCAGCTGGACAGGGTATGGCTACACCTTC.

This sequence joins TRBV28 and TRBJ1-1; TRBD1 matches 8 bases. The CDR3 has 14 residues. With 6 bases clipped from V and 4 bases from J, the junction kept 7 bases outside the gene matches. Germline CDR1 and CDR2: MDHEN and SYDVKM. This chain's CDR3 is CASSRTGLITEAFF. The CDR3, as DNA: TGTGCCAGCAGCCGGACAGGGCTTATCACTGAAGCTTTCTTT. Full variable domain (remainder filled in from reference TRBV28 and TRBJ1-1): DVKVTQSSRYLVKRTGEKVFLECVQDMDHENMFWYRQDPGLGLRLIYFSYDVKMKEKGDIPEGYSVSREKKERFSLILESASTNQTSMYLCASSRTGLITEAFFGQGTRLTVV.

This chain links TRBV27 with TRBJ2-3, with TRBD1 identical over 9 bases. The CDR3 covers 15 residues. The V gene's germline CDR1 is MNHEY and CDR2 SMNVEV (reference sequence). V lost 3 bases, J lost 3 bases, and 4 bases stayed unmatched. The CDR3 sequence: CASSFGQGRTDTQYF. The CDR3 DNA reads TGTGCCAGCAGTTTCGGACAGGGGAGGACAGATACGCAGTATTTT.

CDR3 in DNA: TGTGCCACCAGCAGAGATACAGGAAGCAACTATGGCTACACCTTC. This translates into CATSRDTGSNYGYTF. The chain has TRBV15 and TRBJ1-2, with D perhaps TRBD1 (5 bases). Trimming shortened V by 0 bases and J by 2 bases, and 10 bases separated the two germline ends. Germline lookup yields CDR1 LNHNV and CDR2 YYDKDF (reference sequence). The CDR3 has 15 residues.

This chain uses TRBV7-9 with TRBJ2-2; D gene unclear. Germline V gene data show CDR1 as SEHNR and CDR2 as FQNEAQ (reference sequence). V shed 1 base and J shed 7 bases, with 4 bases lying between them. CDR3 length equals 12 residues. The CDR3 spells CASSLVSGELFF. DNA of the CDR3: TGTGCCAGCAGCTTAGTTAGCGGGGAGCTGTTTTTT.

The CDR3: CASRPERGHTDTQYF. Written as DNA, the CDR3 is TGTGCCAGCAGGCCGGAGCGGGGGCATACAGATACGCAGTATTTT. V usage is TRBV5-8 and J usage is TRBJ2-3, with 8 bases identical to TRBD2. J was trimmed by 3 bases and V by 5 bases; bases with no gene match: 8. This CDR3 comprises 15 residues. From germline, CDR1 is SGHTS and CDR2 YDEGEE.

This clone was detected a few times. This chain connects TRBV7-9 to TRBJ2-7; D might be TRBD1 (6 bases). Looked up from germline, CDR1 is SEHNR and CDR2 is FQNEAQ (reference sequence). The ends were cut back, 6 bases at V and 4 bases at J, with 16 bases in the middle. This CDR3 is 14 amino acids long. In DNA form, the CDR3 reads TGTGCCAGCAGTTCTAGGACAGAATTGTACGAGCAGTACTTC. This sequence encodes CASSSRTELYEQYF.

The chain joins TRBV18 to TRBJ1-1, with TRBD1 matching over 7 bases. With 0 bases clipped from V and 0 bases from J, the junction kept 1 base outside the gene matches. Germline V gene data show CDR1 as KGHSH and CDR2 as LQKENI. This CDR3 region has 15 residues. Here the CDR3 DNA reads TGTGCCAGCTCACCACCGACAGGGTTGAACACTGAAGCTTTCTTT. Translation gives CASSPPTGLNTEAFF.